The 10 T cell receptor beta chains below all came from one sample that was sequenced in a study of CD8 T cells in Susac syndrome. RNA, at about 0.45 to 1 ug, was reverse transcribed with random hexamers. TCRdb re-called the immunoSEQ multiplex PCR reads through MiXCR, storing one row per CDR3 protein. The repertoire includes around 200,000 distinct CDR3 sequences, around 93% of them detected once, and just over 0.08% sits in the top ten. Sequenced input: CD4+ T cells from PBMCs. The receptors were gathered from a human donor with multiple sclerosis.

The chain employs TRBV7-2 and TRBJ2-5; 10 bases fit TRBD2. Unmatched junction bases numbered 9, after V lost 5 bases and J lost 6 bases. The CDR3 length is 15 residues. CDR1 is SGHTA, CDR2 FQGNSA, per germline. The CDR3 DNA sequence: TGTGCCAGCAGCGACCGGACTAGCGGTGAAAAGACCCAGTACTTC. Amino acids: CASSDRTSGEKTQYF.

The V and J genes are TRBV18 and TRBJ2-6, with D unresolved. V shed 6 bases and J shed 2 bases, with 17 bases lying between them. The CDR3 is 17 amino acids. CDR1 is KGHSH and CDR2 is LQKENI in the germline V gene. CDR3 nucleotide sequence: TGTGCCAGCTCCGTCCTCACTCCCGGCCCTGGGGCCAACGTCCTGACTTTC. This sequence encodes CASSVLTPGPGANVLTF.

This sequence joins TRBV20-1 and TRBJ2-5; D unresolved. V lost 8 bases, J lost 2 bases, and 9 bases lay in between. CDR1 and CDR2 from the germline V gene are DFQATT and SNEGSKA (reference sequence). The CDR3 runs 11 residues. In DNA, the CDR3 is TGCAGTAAGACTTTACAAGAGACCCAGTACTTC. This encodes CSKTLQETQYF.

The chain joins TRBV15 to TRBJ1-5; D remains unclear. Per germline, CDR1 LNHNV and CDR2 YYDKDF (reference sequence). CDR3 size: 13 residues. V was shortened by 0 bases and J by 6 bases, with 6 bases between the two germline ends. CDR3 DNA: TGTGCCACCAGCAGAGATGAGGGTCAGCCCCAGCATTTT. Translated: CATSRDEGQPQHF.

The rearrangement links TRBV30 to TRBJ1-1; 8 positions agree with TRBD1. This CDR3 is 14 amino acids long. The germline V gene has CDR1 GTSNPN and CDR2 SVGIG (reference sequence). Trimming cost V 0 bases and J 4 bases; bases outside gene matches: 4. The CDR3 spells CAWSVGQGGTEAFF. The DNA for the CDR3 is TGTGCCTGGAGTGTAGGACAGGGAGGCACTGAAGCTTTCTTT. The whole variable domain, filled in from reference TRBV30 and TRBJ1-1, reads SQTIHQWPATLVQPVGSPLSLECTVEGTSNPNLYWYRQAAGRGLQLLFYSVGIGQISSEVPQNLSASRPQDRQFILSSKKLLLSDSGFYLCAWSVGQGGTEAFFGQGTRLTVV.

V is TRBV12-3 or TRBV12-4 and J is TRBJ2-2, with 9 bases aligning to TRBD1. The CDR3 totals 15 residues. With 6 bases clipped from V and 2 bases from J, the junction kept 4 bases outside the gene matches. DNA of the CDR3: TGTGCCAGCAGGAGGACAGGGGAAAACACCGGGGAGCTGTTTTTT. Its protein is CASRRTGENTGELFF.

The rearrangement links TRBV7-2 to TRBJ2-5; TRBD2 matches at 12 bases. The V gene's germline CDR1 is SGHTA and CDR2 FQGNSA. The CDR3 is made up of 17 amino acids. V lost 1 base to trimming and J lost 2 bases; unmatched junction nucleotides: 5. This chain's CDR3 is CASSLVPTSGGQETQYF. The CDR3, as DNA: TGTGCCAGCAGCTTAGTCCCCACTAGCGGGGGGCAAGAGACCCAGTACTTC. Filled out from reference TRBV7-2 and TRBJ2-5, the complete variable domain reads GAGVSQSPSNKVTEKGKDVELRCDPISGHTALYWYRQSLGQGLEFLIYFQGNSAPDKSGLPSDRFSAERTGGSVSTLTIQRTQQEDSAVYLCASSLVPTSGGQETQYFGPGTRLLVL.

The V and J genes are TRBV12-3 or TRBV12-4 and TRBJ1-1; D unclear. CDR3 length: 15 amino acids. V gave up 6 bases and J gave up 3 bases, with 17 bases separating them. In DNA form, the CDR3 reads TGTGCCAGCAGCCCCGCCCAGGTGGCCTACACTGAAGCTTTCTTT. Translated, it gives CASSPAQVAYTEAFF.

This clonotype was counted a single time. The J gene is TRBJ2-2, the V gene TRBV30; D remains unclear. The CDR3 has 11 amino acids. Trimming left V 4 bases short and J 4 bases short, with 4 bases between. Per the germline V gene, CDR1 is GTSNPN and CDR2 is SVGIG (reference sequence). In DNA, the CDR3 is TGTGCCTGGACCTTCACCGGGGAGCTGTTTTTT. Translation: CAWTFTGELFF. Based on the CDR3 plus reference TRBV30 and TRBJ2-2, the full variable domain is SQTIHQWPATLVQPVGSPLSLECTVEGTSNPNLYWYRQAAGRGLQLLFYSVGIGQISSEVPQNLSASRPQDRQFILSSKKLLLSDSGFYLCAWTFTGELFFGEGSRLTVL.

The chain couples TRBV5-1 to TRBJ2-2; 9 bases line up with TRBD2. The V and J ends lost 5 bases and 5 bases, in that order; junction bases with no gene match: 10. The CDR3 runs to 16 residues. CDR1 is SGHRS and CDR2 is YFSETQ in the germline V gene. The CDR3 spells CASSSIFSGGTGELFF. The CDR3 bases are TGCGCCAGCAGTTCTATCTTTAGCGGGGGTACCGGGGAGCTGTTTTTT.